This TCR beta chain was identified during a study of cytomegalovirus exposure and HLA in healthy donors. With regard to this clone: Its antigen remains unidentified.

General study results and limits: Earlier analysis found most TCR beta V segments productive about 87% or about 30% of the time.

The PCR ran on 60 Vbeta and 13 Jbeta primers. The method was immunoSEQ multiplex PCR; TCRdb's version includes in-frame clones alone and lacks a portion of them. The top ten clones hold less than 0.4% of a sample with 150,000 or so clones, roughly 83% of them seen once. The donors (healthy individuals) were bone marrow donors. J was trimmed by 7 bases and V by 5 bases; bases with no gene match: 7. CDR1 SEHNR and CDR2 FQNEAQ come from the germline V gene (reference sequence). This CDR3 comprises 13 residues. This receptor was identified in a boy younger than 10 in good health and CMV-seronegative. The chain employs TRBV7-9 and TRBJ2-7; 8 nucleotides agree with TRBD2. Material for sequencing was PBMCs. For the CDR3, the DNA is TGTGCCAGCAGCCGACCGGGAGGGGGGGAGCAGTACTTC. Its translation: CASSRPGGGEQYF.